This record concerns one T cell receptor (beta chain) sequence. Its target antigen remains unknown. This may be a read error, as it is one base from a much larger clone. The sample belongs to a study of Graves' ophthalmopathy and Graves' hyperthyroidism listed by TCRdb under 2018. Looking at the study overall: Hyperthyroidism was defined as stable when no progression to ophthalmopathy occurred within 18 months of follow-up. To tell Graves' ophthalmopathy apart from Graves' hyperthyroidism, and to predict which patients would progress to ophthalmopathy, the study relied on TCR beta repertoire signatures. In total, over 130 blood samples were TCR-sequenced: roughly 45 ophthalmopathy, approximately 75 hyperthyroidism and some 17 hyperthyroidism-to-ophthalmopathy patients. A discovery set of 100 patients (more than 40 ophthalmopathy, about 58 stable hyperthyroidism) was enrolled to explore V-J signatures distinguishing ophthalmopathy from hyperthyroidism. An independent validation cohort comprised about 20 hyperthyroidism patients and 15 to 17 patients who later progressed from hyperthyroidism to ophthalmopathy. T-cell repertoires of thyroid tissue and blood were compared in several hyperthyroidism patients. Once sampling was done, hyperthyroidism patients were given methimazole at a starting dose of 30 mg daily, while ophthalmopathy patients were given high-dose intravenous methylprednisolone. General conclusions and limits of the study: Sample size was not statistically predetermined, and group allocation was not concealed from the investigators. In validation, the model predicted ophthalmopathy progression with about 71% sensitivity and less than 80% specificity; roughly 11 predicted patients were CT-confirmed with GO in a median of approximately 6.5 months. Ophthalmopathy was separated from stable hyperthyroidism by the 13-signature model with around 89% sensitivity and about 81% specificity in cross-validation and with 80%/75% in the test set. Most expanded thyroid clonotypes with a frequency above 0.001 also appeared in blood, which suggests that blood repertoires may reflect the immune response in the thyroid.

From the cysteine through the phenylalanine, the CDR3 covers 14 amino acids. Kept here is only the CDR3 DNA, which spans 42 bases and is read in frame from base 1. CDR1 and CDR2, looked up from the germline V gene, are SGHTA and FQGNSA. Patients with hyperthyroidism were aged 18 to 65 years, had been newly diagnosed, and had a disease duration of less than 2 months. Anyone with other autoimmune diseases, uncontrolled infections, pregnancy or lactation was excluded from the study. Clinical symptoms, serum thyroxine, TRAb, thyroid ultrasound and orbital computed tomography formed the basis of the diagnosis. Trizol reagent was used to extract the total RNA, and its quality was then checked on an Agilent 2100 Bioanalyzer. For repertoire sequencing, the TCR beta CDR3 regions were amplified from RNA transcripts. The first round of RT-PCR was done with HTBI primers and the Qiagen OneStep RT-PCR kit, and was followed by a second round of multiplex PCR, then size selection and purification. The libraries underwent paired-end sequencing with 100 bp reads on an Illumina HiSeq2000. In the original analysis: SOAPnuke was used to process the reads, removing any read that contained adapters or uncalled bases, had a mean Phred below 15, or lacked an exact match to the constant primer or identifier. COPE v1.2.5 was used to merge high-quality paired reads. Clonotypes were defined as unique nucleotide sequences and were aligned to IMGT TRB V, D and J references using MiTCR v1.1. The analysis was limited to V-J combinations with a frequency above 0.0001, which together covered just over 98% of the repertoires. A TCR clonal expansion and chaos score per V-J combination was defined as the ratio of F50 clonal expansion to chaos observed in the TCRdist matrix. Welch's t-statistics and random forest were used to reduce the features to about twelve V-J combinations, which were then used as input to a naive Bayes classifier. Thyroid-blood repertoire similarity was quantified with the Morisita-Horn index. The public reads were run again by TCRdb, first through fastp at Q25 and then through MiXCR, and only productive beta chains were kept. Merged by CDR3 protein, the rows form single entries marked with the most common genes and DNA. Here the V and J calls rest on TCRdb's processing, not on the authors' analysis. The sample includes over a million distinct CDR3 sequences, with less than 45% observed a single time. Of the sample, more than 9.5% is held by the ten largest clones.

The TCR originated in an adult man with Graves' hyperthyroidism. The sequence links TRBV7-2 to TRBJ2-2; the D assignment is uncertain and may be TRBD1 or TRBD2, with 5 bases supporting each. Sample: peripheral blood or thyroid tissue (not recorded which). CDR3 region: CASSFGGRTVELFF. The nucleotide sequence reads TGTGCCAGCAGCTTTGGGGGTCGAACCGTGGAGCTGTTTTTT.